These 26 T cell receptor beta chains share one sample of origin, sequenced in a study of response to subunit inactivated influenza vaccine. MiXCR, applied by TCRdb to the RT-PCR reads, yields one record per CDR3 protein. Among about 830,000 distinct CDR3 sequences, about 18% were seen once, and the ten largest hold approximately 10%. This specimen was PBMCs from blood, taken 5 days after vaccination. The receptors stem from a man in his fifties or sixties who received an inactivated influenza vaccine.

This clonotype was observed a few times. The chain couples TRBV9 to TRBJ1-6; 7 bases are a match to TRBD1. Germline assignment: CDR1 SGDLS and CDR2 YYNGEE. The CDR3 sequence is 15 residues long. The V segment lost 4 bases and the J segment 8 bases; nucleotides outside the gene matches: 9. CDR3: CASSIQGVADSPLHF. The DNA of the CDR3 is TGTGCCAGCAGCATTCAGGGGGTGGCGGATTCACCCCTCCACTTT.

This clonotype came up a few times. This chain links TRBV6-2 or TRBV6-3 with TRBJ2-2, with D perhaps TRBD1 (6 bases). Germline loops: CDR1 MNHEY, CDR2 SVGEGT. The CDR3 loop spans 16 amino acids. Trimming took off 5 bases at V and 1 base at J, with 14 bases between the two ends. The CDR3 is CASSVNRDKNTGELFF. The DNA for the CDR3 is TGTGCCAGCAGTGTTAACCGGGACAAGAACACCGGGGAGCTGTTTTTT.

J is TRBJ2-3 and V is TRBV2; D could derive from TRBD1 or TRBD2 (5 bases each). From germline, CDR1 is SNHLY and CDR2 FYNNEI. Trimming left V 8 bases short and J 6 bases short, with 9 bases between. The CDR3 runs to 11 residues. CDR3 loop: CASGGLDTQYF. DNA for the CDR3: TGTGCCAGCGGGGGTCTCGATACGCAGTATTTT.

This clonotype was counted only a few times. V is TRBV4-3 and J is TRBJ2-7, with TRBD1 as a possible D gene (7 bases). This CDR3 is 16 amino acids long. Germline values: CDR1 LGHNA, CDR2 YSLEER. Between the trimmed V and J ends, which lost 0 bases and 2 bases, there was a span of 14 bases. The CDR3 DNA reads as TGCGCCAGCAGCCAAGAGGAGGGGGCCTACGCCTACGAGCAGTACTTC. Translation gives CASSQEEGAYAYEQYF.

As DNA, the CDR3 is TGTGCCAGCAGCCCACTTAGCGGGAGGGCCATGGGCGGGGAGCTGTTTTTT. It specifies CASSPLSGRAMGGELFF. V gene TRBV4-2 combines with J gene TRBJ2-2; 11 bases are a match to TRBD2. The CDR3 loop spans 17 amino acids. CDR1 LGHNA and CDR2 YNFKEQ come from the germline V gene. The ends lost 4 bases at V and 7 bases at J; junction bases unmatched: 11.

This clonotype was observed many times. The V gene is TRBV5-1, the J gene TRBJ1-1; D uncertain. CDR3 length: 13 amino acids. Trimming pared 2 bases from V and 1 base from J, leaving 6 bases between. Germline V gene data show CDR1 as SGHRS and CDR2 as YFSETQ. The CDR3 DNA is TGCGCCAGCAGCTTTACAAGGAACACTGAAGCTTTCTTT. Amino acid sequence: CASSFTRNTEAFF.

The chain links TRBV7-2 to TRBJ2-5; D possibly matches TRBD1 or TRBD2 (5 bases each). Trimming removed 8 bases at V and 2 bases at J, with 15 bases between. Germline values: CDR1 SGHTA, CDR2 FQGNSA. The length of the CDR3 is 14 residues. The CDR3 spells CASGSRGSQETQYF. CDR3 in DNA: TGTGCCAGCGGATCGAGGGGATCTCAAGAGACCCAGTACTTC. The variable domain in full, completed from reference TRBV7-2 and TRBJ2-5, reads GAGVSQSPSNKVTEKGKDVELRCDPISGHTALYWYRQSLGQGLEFLIYFQGNSAPDKSGLPSDRFSAERTGGSVSTLTIQRTQQEDSAVYLCASGSRGSQETQYFGPGTRLLVL.

This chain uses TRBV30 with TRBJ2-1; D gene ambiguous. CDR3 length: 18 residues. Trimming cost V 3 bases and J 7 bases, with 28 bases left between them. The germline gives CDR1 GTSNPN, CDR2 SVGIG (reference sequence). CDR3: CAWRVPNIGSTRPNEQFF. The CDR3 DNA is TGTGCCTGGAGAGTACCGAATATCGGGTCCACGCGACCAAATGAGCAGTTCTTC.

DNA of the CDR3: TGTGCCAGCAGCTTAGCTATCCAGCGGGAGCGGGTTGTAGACAATGAGCAGTTCTTC. Translating gives CASSLAIQRERVVDNEQFF. The rearrangement joins TRBV7-2 to TRBJ2-1; TRBD2 matches at 8 bases. V shed 0 bases and J 5 bases; nucleotides not matched to a gene: 15. Germline CDR1 is SGHTA and CDR2 is FQGNSA. CDR3 size: 19 residues.

On this clonotype itself: A read error may be the cause here, since a much bigger clone is one base away. The V and J genes are TRBV12-3 or TRBV12-4 and TRBJ1-5; D not resolved. CDR3 length: 17 residues. The DNA of the CDR3 is TGTGCCAGCACTTTAGCCTCAGGCCAGCTTAGCAATCAGCCCCAGCATTTT. Translation: CASTLASGQLSNQPQHF.

The V gene is TRBV3-1, the J gene TRBJ2-1; 7 bases are a match to TRBD2. CDR1 and CDR2 (germline): LGHDT, YNNKEL (reference sequence). The CDR3 sequence is 14 residues long. V shed 5 bases, J shed 2 bases, and the junction held 3 bases outside the gene matches. CDR3 protein: CASSNGLAYNEQFF. The CDR3 DNA follows: TGTGCCAGCAGCAATGGACTAGCCTACAATGAGCAGTTCTTC.

This clonotype was picked up a small number of times. The J gene is TRBJ2-5, the V gene TRBV7-9; no clear D gene. There are 14 residues in the CDR3. Trimming took 2 bases from V and 4 from J, leaving 11 bases between them. Germline V CDR1 and CDR2: SEHNR, FQNEAQ (reference sequence). CDR3 sequence reads: CASSLQSFGETQYF. In DNA form, the CDR3 reads TGTGCCAGCAGCTTACAATCGTTCGGAGAGACCCAGTACTTC.

About this clonotype itself: A much larger clone lies a single base off, so this may be a read error. The chain links TRBV10-3 to TRBJ2-3; unclear D gene. Germline values: CDR1 ENHRY, CDR2 SYGVKD. The V end was cut by 6 bases, the J end by 7 bases, with 17 bases between. The CDR3 is 14 residues long. CDR3 sequence reads: CAIRSDRRIHTQYF. The CDR3 DNA is TGTGCCATCAGGTCGGACCGGCGGATCCATACGCAGTATTTT.

This clonotype was recorded a few times. The chain links TRBV29-1 to TRBJ2-7, with a weak D call TRBD2 (6 bases). The CDR3 contains 11 residues. V shed 7 bases and J shed 7 bases, with 14 bases lying between them. CDR1 and CDR2 from the germline V gene are SQVTM and ANQGSEA. CDR3 bases: TGCAGCGGTGGAGGAGGGCGAGAGCAGTACTTC. Its translation is CSGGGGREQYF.

This clonotype has a handful of counts. The V and J genes are TRBV11-2 and TRBJ2-3; D gene uncertain. The V gene's germline CDR1 is SGHAT and CDR2 FQNNGV. V lost 2 bases to trimming and J lost 0 bases, with 9 bases between them. CDR3 length equals 15 residues. CDR3 loop: CASSLLFPSTDTQYF. The DNA of the CDR3 is TGTGCCAGCAGCTTACTGTTCCCTAGCACAGATACGCAGTATTTT. The variable domain in full, completed from reference TRBV11-2 and TRBJ2-3, reads EAGVAQSPRYKIIEKRQSVAFWCNPISGHATLYWYQQILGQGPKLLIQFQNNGVVDDSQLPKDRFSAERLKGVDSTLKIQPAKLEDSAVYLCASSLLFPSTDTQYFGPGTRLTVL.

This clonotype was seen ten or more times. The CDR3 spells CASSHYGVKSSYEQYF. The DNA of the CDR3 is TGTGCCAGCAGCCATTACGGGGTTAAAAGCTCCTACGAGCAGTACTTC. The chain links TRBV7-2 to TRBJ2-7; D might be TRBD2 (5 bases). Trimming left V 5 bases short and J 0 bases short, with 17 bases between. The CDR3 sequence is 16 residues long. CDR1 SGHTA and CDR2 FQGNSA come from the germline V gene.

The chain combines TRBV28 with TRBJ1-5; TRBD1 matches at 8 bases. The germline V gene encodes CDR1 MDHEN and CDR2 SYDVKM. Trimming cost V 9 bases and J 2 bases; bases outside gene matches: 9. The CDR3 has 15 residues. For the CDR3, the DNA is TGTGCCAGTGCAGGGGGCGGGATTGGCAATCAGCCCCAGCATTTT. Translation: CASAGGGIGNQPQHF. Combining the CDR3 with reference TRBV28 and TRBJ1-5 gives the whole variable domain DVKVTQSSRYLVKRTGEKVFLECVQDMDHENMFWYRQDPGLGLRLIYFSYDVKMKEKGDIPEGYSVSREKKERFSLILESASTNQTSMYLCASAGGGIGNQPQHFGDGTRLSIL.

The chain combines TRBV7-2 with TRBJ2-7; 8 nucleotides match TRBD1. Per germline, CDR1 SGHTA and CDR2 FQGNSA. Trimming removed 4 bases from V and 5 bases from J; junction bases left unmatched: 7. This CDR3 comprises 14 residues. As DNA, the CDR3 is TGTGCCAGCAGCTCGGACAGGGTCGCCCACGAGCAGTACTTC. Its protein is CASSSDRVAHEQYF.

This clonotype was seen many times. The J gene is TRBJ2-4, the V gene TRBV29-1; D is unresolved. The CDR3 runs 13 residues. Looked up from germline, CDR1 is SQVTM and CDR2 is ANQGSEA. V gave up 8 bases and J gave up 4 bases, with 15 bases separating them. CDR3 sequence reads: CSYTGAAKNIQYF. Here the CDR3 DNA reads TGCAGCTACACGGGCGCGGCGAAAAACATTCAGTACTTC.

This clonotype appeared many times. This chain links TRBV4-2 with TRBJ2-1; no reliable D call. CDR3 length equals 13 residues. The V end was cut by 0 bases, the J end by 3 bases, with 3 bases between. Germline CDR1 and CDR2: LGHNA and YNFKEQ. This CDR3 is CASSQEDYNEQFF. The CDR3 DNA is TGTGCCAGCAGCCAAGAGGACTACAATGAGCAGTTCTTC.

This clonotype was detected many times. The CDR3 here is CASSHRGGYGYTF. Written as DNA, the CDR3 is TGTGCCAGCAGTCACAGGGGAGGCTATGGCTACACCTTC. V is TRBV12-3 or TRBV12-4 and J is TRBJ1-2; 7 bases align to TRBD1. V shed 5 bases, J shed 4 bases, and the junction held 4 bases outside the gene matches. The CDR3 spans 13 residues.

Comment on this clonotype: One junction end does not reproduce the germline sequence, and a read error may be involved. The chain joins TRBV7-2 to TRBJ2-7; tentatively, D is TRBD2 (5 bases). CDR1 SGHTA and CDR2 FQGNSA come from the germline V gene. This CDR3 has 16 residues. CDR3 loop: CASSVAPGNIPYEQYF. The DNA for the CDR3 is TGTGCCAGCAGCGTAGCCCCCGGGAATATCCCCTACGAGCAGTACTTC.

This clonotype was picked up many times. This sequence joins TRBV12-3 or TRBV12-4 and TRBJ2-3; 10 nucleotides line up with TRBD1. The CDR3 extends over 15 amino acids. The J segment lost 4 bases and the V segment lost 5 bases, leaving 6 bases of the junction unmatched. In DNA form, the CDR3 reads TGTGCCAGCAGTCACCGACAGGGGGCATCAGATACGCAGTATTTT. It is translated as CASSHRQGASDTQYF.

The V call is TRBV15, the J call TRBJ2-5, with D possibly TRBD1 on 5 matching bases. The CDR3 is made up of 13 amino acids. Per the germline V gene, CDR1 is LNHNV and CDR2 is YYDKDF (reference sequence). V was shortened by 8 bases and J by 2 bases, with 12 bases between the two germline ends. CDR3 amino acids: CATSGRAQETQYF. Here the CDR3 DNA reads TGTGCCACCTCGGGCAGGGCACAAGAGACCCAGTACTTC.

This clonotype was observed a handful of times. The chain combines TRBV20-1 with TRBJ2-1; D possibly uses TRBD1 or TRBD2 (6 bases each). Trimming pared 2 bases from V and 6 bases from J, leaving 29 bases between. The CDR3 length is 19 residues. CDR1 DFQATT and CDR2 SNEGSKA come from the germline V gene (reference sequence). The CDR3 is CSARIRAPRRGRYPNEQFF. Here the CDR3 DNA reads TGCAGTGCTAGAATACGGGCCCCGAGAAGGGGGAGGTACCCCAATGAGCAGTTCTTC.

The rearrangement uses TRBV6-6 and TRBJ1-1; perhaps TRBD1 as D (5 bases). In germline, CDR1 is MNHNY, CDR2 SVGAGI (reference sequence). Trimming took 4 bases from V and 4 from J, leaving 10 bases between them. CDR3 length: 13 amino acids. The CDR3 reads CASSSVGGTEAFF. The CDR3 DNA reads TGTGCCAGCAGTTCCGTGGGGGGCACTGAAGCTTTCTTT.